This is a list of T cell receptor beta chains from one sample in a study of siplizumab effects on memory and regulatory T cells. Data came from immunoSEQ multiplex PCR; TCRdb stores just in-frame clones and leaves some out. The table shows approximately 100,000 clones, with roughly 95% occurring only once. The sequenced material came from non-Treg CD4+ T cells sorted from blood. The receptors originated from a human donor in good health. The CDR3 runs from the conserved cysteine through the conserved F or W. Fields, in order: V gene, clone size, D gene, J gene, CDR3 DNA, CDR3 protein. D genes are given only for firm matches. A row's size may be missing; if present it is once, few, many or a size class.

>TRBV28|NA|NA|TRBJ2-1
TGTGCCAGCAGGCCGCCGGAGTACAATGAGCAGTTCTTC
CASRPPEYNEQFF
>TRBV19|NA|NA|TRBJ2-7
TGTGCCAGTAGGCCATACTCCCAGGGGCCCTACGAGCAGTACTTC
CASRPYSQGPYEQYF
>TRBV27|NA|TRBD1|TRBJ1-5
TGTGCCAGCGGTGGACAGGGGGCACAGTATAGCAATCAGCCCCAGCATTTT
CASGGQGAQYSNQPQHF
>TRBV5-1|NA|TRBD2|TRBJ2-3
TGCGCCAGCAGCTTGGAGGTAGCGGGGGGCACAGATACGCAGTATTTT
CASSLEVAGGTDTQYF
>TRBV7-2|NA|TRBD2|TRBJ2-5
TGTGCCAGCAGAGAGCGGGGCGGTCATGAGACCCAGTACTTC
CASRERGGHETQYF
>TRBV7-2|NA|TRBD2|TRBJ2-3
TGTGCCAGCAGCTTTGGCGGGGGTGGATCAGATACGCAGTATTTT
CASSFGGGGSDTQYF
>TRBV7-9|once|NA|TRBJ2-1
TGTGCCAGCAGCCGGGACACCATCATTTACAATGAGCAGTTCTTC
CASSRDTIIYNEQFF
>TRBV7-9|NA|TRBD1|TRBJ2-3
TGTGCCAGCAGCTTAGTTGGGAGACAGGGGTTTAGAGATACGCAGTATTTT
CASSLVGRQGFRDTQYF
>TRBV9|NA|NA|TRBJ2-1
TGTGCCAGCAGCCCAACTAGGGGGTCCAGTGCCCAGTTCTTC
CASSPTRGSSAQFF
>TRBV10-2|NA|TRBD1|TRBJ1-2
TGCGCCAGCAGTGGGGTCGGGACAGGGGATGGCTACACCTTC
CASSGVGTGDGYTF
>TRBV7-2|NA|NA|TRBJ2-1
TGTGCCAGCAGCCGACTTAGCTCCTACAATGAGCAGTTCTTC
CASSRLSSYNEQFF
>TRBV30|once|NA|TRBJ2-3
TGTGCCTGGAGTGTACGCGGCAGCCTTAGCACAGATACGCAGTATTTT
CAWSVRGSLSTDTQYF
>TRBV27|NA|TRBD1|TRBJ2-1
TGTGCCAGCAGTTTCTGGGACAGGGGGGACCGAGGGCAGTTCTTC
CASSFWDRGDRGQFF
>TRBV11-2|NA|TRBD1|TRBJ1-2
TGTGCCAGCAGCACGACAGGGGGAAGCGGTGGCTACACCTTC
CASSTTGGSGGYTF
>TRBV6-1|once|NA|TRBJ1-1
TGTGCCAGCAGTGAAGGGGGGGCCATTCGTACAGCTTTCTTT
CASSEGGAIRTAFF
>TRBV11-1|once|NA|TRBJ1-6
TGTGCCAGCAGCTTCCACTATAATTCACCCCTCCACTTT
CASSFHYNSPLHF
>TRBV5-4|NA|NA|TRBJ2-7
TGTGCCAGCAGCCCCGGGACTTCGGGCTACGAGCAGTACTTC
CASSPGTSGYEQYF